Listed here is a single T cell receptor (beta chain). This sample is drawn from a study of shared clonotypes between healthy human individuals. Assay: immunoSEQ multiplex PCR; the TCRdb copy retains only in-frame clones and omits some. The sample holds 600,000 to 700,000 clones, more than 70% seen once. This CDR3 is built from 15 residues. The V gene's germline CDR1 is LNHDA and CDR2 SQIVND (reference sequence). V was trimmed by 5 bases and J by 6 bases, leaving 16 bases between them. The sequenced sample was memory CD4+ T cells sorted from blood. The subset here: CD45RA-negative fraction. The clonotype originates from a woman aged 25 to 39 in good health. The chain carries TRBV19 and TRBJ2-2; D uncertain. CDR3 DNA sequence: TGTGCCAGTAGTTCTACTTGGGAACGGGCCGGGGAGCTGTTTTTT. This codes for CASSSTWERAGELFF.